A single sample is the source of the 3 T cell receptor beta chains below, sequenced in a study of shared clonotypes between healthy human individuals. Profiling relied on immunoSEQ multiplex PCR, and the TCRdb table lists in-frame clones only, not all of them. The sample lists more than 2,000,000 clones; around nine tenths were seen once. The sample consisted of naive CD4+ T cells sorted from blood. Noted subset: CD45RA+ positively selected. Receptor source: a man between 18 and 29 years old in good health.

This clone showed up just once. CDR3 sequence (DNA): TGTGCCAGCTCACCAACGGGACAGGGTACTATACGCGCGAACACCGGGGAGCTGTTTTTT. Protein product: CASSPTGQGTIRANTGELFF. J is TRBJ2-2 and V is TRBV18, with 9 bases aligning to TRBD1. With V trimmed by 2 bases and J by 0 bases, 13 bases remained unmatched. This CDR3 has 20 residues. Germline V gene lookup returns CDR1 KGHSH and CDR2 LQKENI. Using reference TRBV18 and TRBJ2-2 for the parts outside the CDR3, the full variable domain is NAGVMQNPRHLVRRRGQEARLRCSPMKGHSHVYWYRQLPEEGLKFMVYLQKENIIDESGMPKERFSAEFPKEGPSILRIQQVVRGDSAAYFCASSPTGQGTIRANTGELFFGEGSRLTVL.

The rearrangement links TRBV30 to TRBJ1-2, with D unresolved. CDR1 and CDR2 from the germline V gene are GTSNPN and SVGIG (reference sequence). The ends were cut back, 2 bases at V and 0 bases at J, with 10 bases in the middle. The CDR3 is 14 amino acids. CDR3 loop: CAWSRNRPNYGYTF. Written as DNA, the CDR3 is TGTGCCTGGAGTAGGAATAGACCTAACTATGGCTACACCTTC.

This chain uses TRBV27 with TRBJ1-5; no reliable D call. The CDR3 runs to 13 residues. The germline gives CDR1 MNHEY, CDR2 SMNVEV (reference sequence). V lost 1 base and J 5 bases, leaving 6 bases between the germline ends. In nucleotides, the CDR3 is TGTGCCAGCAGTTTATTCCGGGATCAGCCCCAGCATTTT. Translating gives CASSLFRDQPQHF.